This is a list of T cell receptor beta chains from one sample in a study of beta chain features in type 1 diabetes. The protocol was immunoSEQ multiplex PCR, while the TCRdb copy is restricted to in-frame clones and leaves out a portion. The data hold about 320,000 clones, with less than 15% observed a single time. The sequenced sample was central memory CD4+ T cells from blood. These receptors all come from a man between 25 and 39 years old in good health. Both conserved end residues are part of each CDR3. The D gene is left open where the match is weak. The size entry is marked missing in some rows and otherwise reads once, few, many or a size class.

D gene	J gene	clone size	V gene	CDR3 DNA	CDR3 protein
-	TRBJ1-2	few	TRBV6-1	TGTGCCAGCAGTGATGCGGGACAAGGCGGACTCTATGGCTACACCTTC	CASSDAGQGGLYGYTF
-	TRBJ1-4	few	TRBV5-1	TGCGCCAGCAGCTTCGGGACGTCGGGGGGTGAAAAACTGTTTTTT	CASSFGTSGGEKLFF
-	TRBJ1-3	few	TRBV19	TGTGCCATAGGGGCAGCCGGAGGGGCTGGAAACACCATATATTTT	CAIGAAGGAGNTIYF
-	TRBJ2-1	-	TRBV5-1	TGCGCCAGCAGCTTGGAGGGCCTGGACCTCGAGTTCTTC	CASSLEGLDLEFF
-	TRBJ2-3	many	TRBV7-9	TGTGCCAGCAGCTTCTCCCGGGGCACAGATACGCAGTATTTT	CASSFSRGTDTQYF
-	TRBJ1-4	-	TRBV28	TGTGCCAGCAGCCCGGGCCCCGGTGGAAAACTGTTTTTT	CASSPGPGGKLFF
-	TRBJ1-2	few	TRBV4-3	TGCGCCAGCAGCCACCCCGGGTTCACGGGCTACACCTTC	CASSHPGFTGYTF
-	TRBJ1-4	-	TRBV9	TGTGCCAGCAGCGTAGAGCAAAGGGGTGGAAAACTGTTTTTT	CASSVEQRGGKLFF
-	TRBJ1-2	few	TRBV29-1	TGCAGCGGGGACACCTACACCTTC	CSGDTYTF
-	TRBJ1-5	-	TRBV18	TGTGCCAGCTCACCGACTGAGGGGGTAGGGGTTAATCAGCCCCAGCATTTT	CASSPTEGVGVNQPQHF
TRBD1	TRBJ1-1	-	TRBV28	TGTGCCATCGCCACGGGGACAGTCCTGAACACTGAAGCTTTCTTT	CAIATGTVLNTEAFF
TRBD1	TRBJ2-5	-	TRBV11-2	TGTGCCAGCAACCAGGACAGGGGACGGGAGACCCAGTACTTC	CASNQDRGRETQYF
-	TRBJ1-5	-	TRBV30	TGTGCCTGGAATAACGGACAGAGCAATCAGCCCCAGCATTTT	CAWNNGQSNQPQHF
-	TRBJ1-1	-	TRBV15	TGTGCCACCAGCAGAGAAAGGGGAGTTTACTCTGAAGCTTTCTTT	CATSRERGVYSEAFF
-	TRBJ2-3	-	TRBV6-6	TGTGCCAGCACCCAGGGGCGGGGGCTTGATACGCAGTATTTT	CASTQGRGLDTQYF
-	TRBJ2-1	few	TRBV4-3	TGCGCCACTGGACGGAGCTTCAATGAGCAGTTCTTC	CATGRSFNEQFF
TRBD1	TRBJ1-4	many	TRBV30	TGTGCCTGGAACAGGGGAGGGAATGAAAAACTGTTTTTT	CAWNRGGNEKLFF
-	TRBJ2-5	few	TRBV5-1	TGCGCCAGCAGCAACCAAGAGACCCAGTACTTC	CASSNQETQYF
-	TRBJ1-2	-	TRBV7-2	TGTGCCAGCAGCCCTCACACGGCCAGCTATGGCTACACCTTC	CASSPHTASYGYTF
TRBD1	TRBJ1-1	-	TRBV18	TGTGCCAGCTCACCACCCGACAGGGGAACCTATGAAGCTTTCTTT	CASSPPDRGTYEAFF
-	TRBJ2-1	-	TRBV4-1	TGCGCCAGCAGCCTTGCCCAGGACATATACAATGAGCAGTTCTTC	CASSLAQDIYNEQFF
-	TRBJ1-3	few	TRBV14	TGTGCCAGCAGCCAAGATCCCATCTCTGGAAACACCATATATTTT	CASSQDPISGNTIYF
TRBD2	TRBJ2-7	-	TRBV5-1	TGCGCCAGCAGCTTGGAGGCTCGTAGCGGGCCTTACTCCTACGAGCAGTACTTC	CASSLEARSGPYSYEQYF
-	TRBJ2-2	few	TRBV7-3	TGTGCCAGCACCCTCGACACGGCGAACACCGGGGAGCTGTTTTTT	CASTLDTANTGELFF
-	TRBJ2-3	many	TRBV5-4	TGTGCCAGCAGCTTGGAACGGGCAGATACGCAGTATTTT	CASSLERADTQYF
-	TRBJ2-3	few	TRBV4-1	TGCGCCAGCAGCCAAGCGGACAGACGCACAGATACGCAGTATTTT	CASSQADRRTDTQYF
-	TRBJ1-5	-	TRBV4-1	TGCGCCAGCAGCCAAGGAGGAGGGATCGACAATCAGCCCCAGCATTTT	CASSQGGGIDNQPQHF
-	TRBJ2-5	many	TRBV2	TGTGCCAGCAGTGGACGGGGCCCGAGGGAGACCCAGTACTTC	CASSGRGPRETQYF
-	TRBJ2-1	many	TRBV6-1	TGTGCCAGCAGCACCAGCTCCTACAATGAGCAGTTCTTC	CASSTSSYNEQFF
TRBD1	TRBJ2-2	-	TRBV5-1	TGCGCCAGCAGCTTGGGAACCGGGACAGGGGCGAACACCGGGGAGCTGTTTTTT	CASSLGTGTGANTGELFF
-	TRBJ2-3	few	TRBV6-5	TGTGCCAGCAGTTCGGGGGGCCGGACAGATACGCAGTATTTT	CASSSGGRTDTQYF
TRBD1	TRBJ1-3	-	TRBV7-2	TGTGCCAGCAGCCCGGGGGACAGGGGGCGAGGAAACACCATATATTTT	CASSPGDRGRGNTIYF
-	TRBJ2-2	-	TRBV5-1	TGCGCCAGCACGGACTCGCACTCGAACACCGGGGAGCTGTTTTTT	CASTDSHSNTGELFF